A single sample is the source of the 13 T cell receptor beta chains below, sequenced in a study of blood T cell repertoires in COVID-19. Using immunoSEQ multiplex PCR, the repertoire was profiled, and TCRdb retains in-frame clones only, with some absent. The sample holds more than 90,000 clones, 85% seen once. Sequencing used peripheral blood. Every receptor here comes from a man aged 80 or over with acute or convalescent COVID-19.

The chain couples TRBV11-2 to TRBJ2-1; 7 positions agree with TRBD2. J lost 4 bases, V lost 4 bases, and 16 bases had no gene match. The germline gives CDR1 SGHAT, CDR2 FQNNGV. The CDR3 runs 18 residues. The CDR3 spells CASSSPSGTGRAYNEQFF. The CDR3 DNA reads TGTGCCAGCAGCTCTCCTAGCGGTACCGGTCGGGCATACAATGAGCAGTTCTTC.

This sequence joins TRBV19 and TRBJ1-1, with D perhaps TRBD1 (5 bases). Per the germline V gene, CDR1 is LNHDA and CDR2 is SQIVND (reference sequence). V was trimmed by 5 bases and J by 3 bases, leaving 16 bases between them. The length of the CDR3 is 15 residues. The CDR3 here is CASSPWGGIDTEAFF. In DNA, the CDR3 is TGTGCCAGTAGTCCTTGGGGGGGTATCGACACTGAAGCTTTCTTT.

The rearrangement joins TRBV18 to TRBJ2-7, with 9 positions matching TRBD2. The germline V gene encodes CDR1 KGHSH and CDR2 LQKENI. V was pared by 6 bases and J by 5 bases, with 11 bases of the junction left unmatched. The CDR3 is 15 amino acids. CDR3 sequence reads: CASSTFSGSPHEQYF. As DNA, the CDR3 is TGTGCCAGCTCGACATTTAGCGGGAGTCCCCACGAGCAGTACTTC.

CDR3 amino acids: CASSFPTGRGSPLHF. CDR3 in DNA: TGTGCCAGCAGTTTCCCAACAGGGAGGGGGTCACCCCTCCACTTT. This chain connects TRBV28 to TRBJ1-6, with a tentative D call TRBD1 (6 bases). Germline V gene data show CDR1 as MDHEN and CDR2 as SYDVKM. The CDR3 sequence is 15 residues long. Trimming pared 3 bases from V and 10 bases from J, leaving 16 bases between.

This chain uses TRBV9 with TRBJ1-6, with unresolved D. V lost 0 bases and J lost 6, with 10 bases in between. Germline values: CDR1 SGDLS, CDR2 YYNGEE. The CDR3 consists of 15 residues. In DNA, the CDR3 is TGTGCCAGCAGCGTAGAGTCTGGGCGTAATTCACCCCTCCACTTT. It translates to CASSVESGRNSPLHF.

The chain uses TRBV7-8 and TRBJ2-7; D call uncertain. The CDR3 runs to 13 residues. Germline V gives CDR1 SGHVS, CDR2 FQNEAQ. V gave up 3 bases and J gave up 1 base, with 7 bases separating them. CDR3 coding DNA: TGTGCCAGCAGCTTTGGCGGATCCTACGAGCAGTACTTC. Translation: CASSFGGSYEQYF.

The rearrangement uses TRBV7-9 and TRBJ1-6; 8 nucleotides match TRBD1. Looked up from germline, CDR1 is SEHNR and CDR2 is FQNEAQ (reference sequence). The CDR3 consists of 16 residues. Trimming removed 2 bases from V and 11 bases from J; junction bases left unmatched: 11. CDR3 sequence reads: CASSLFAGQGITPLHF. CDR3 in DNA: TGTGCCAGCAGCTTATTCGCCGGACAGGGCATTACACCCCTCCACTTT.

In DNA, the CDR3 is TGTGCCAGCAGCCGGGACAGGGCTCCCTATGGCTACACCTTC. Protein: CASSRDRAPYGYTF. This chain links TRBV9 with TRBJ1-2; 9 bases line up with TRBD1. The CDR3 is 14 residues long. The V segment lost 4 bases and the J segment 4 bases; nucleotides outside the gene matches: 5. Germline V CDR1 and CDR2: SGDLS, YYNGEE.

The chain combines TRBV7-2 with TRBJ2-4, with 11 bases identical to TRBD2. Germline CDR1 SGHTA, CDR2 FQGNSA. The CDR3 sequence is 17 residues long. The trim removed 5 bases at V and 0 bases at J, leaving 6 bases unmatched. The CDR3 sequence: CASSLIGLAGAKNIQYF. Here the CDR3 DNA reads TGTGCCAGCAGCCTAATAGGACTAGCGGGAGCCAAAAACATTCAGTACTTC.

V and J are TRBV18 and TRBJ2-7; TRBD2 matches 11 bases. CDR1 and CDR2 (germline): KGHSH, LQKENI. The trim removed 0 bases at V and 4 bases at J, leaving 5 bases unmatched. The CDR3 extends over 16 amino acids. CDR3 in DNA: TGTGCCAGCTCACCACCGGTAGCGGGAGGGCTGTACGAGCAGTACTTC. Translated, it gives CASSPPVAGGLYEQYF.

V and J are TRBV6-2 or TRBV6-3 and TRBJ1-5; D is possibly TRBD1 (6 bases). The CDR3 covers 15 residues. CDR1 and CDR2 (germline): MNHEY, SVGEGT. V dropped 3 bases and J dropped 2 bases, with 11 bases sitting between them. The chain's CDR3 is CASSYAGVGNQPQHF. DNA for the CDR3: TGTGCCAGCAGTTATGCAGGGGTAGGCAATCAGCCCCAGCATTTT.

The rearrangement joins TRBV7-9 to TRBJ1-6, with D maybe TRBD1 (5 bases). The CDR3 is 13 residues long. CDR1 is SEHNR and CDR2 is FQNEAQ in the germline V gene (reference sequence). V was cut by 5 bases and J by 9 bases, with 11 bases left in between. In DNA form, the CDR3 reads TGTGCCAGCAGCGAAACCGGGGGTTCACCCCTCCACTTT. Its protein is CASSETGGSPLHF.

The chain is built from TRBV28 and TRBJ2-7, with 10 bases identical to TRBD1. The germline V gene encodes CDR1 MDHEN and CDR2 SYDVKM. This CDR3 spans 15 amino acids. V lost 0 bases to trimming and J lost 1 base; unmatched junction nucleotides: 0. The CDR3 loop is CASSLWGQGSYEQYF. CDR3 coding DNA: TGTGCCAGCAGTTTATGGGGACAGGGGTCCTACGAGCAGTACTTC.